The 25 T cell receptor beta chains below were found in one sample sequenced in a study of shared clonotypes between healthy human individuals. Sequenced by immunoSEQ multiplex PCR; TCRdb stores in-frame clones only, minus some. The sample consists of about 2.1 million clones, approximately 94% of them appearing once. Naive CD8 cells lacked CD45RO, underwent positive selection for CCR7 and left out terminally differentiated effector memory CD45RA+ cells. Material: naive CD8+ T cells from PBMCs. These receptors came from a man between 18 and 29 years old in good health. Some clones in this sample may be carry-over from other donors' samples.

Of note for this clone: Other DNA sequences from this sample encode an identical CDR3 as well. In DNA, the CDR3 is TGTGCCAGCAGTTTTACGGGGGACACCGGGGAGCTGTTTTTT. This sequence encodes CASSFTGDTGELFF. The J gene is TRBJ2-2, the V gene TRBV28; possibly TRBD2 for D (6 bases). CDR1 is MDHEN and CDR2 is SYDVKM in the germline V gene. The CDR3 has 14 residues. V was cut by 3 bases and J by 3 bases, with 8 bases left in between.

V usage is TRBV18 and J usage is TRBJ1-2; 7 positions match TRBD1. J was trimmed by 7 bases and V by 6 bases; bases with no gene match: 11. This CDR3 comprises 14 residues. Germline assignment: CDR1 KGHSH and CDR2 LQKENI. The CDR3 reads CASSRDSRWGGYTF. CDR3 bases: TGTGCCAGCTCGCGGGACAGCAGATGGGGTGGCTACACCTTC.

DNA of the CDR3: TGTGCCAGCAGCCGAGAGGGTCTAGCGGGAGGGAATGAGCAGTTCTTC. Residues: CASSREGLAGGNEQFF. This chain joins TRBV11-2 and TRBJ2-1; TRBD2 aligns across 12 bases. The CDR3 is 16 residues long. CDR1 is SGHAT and CDR2 is FQNNGV in the germline V gene. V shed 5 bases and J 7 bases; nucleotides not matched to a gene: 9.

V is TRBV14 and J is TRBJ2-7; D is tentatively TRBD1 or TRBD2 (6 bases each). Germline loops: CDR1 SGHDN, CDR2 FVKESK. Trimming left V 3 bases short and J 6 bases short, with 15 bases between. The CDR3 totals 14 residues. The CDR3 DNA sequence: TGTGCCAGCAGCCACTGGGGGGCTGATCCCGAGCAGTACTTC. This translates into CASSHWGADPEQYF. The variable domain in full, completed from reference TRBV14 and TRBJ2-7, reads EAGVTQFPSHSVIEKGQTVTLRCDPISGHDNLYWYRRVMGKEIKFLLHFVKESKQDESGMPNNRFLAERTGGTYSTLKVQPAELEDSGVYFCASSHWGADPEQYFGPGTRLTVT.

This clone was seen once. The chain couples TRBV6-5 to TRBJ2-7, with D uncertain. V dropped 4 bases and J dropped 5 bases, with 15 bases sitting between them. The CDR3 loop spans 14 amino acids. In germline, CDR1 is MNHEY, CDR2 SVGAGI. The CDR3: CASSLLGLEDEQYF. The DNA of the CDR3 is TGTGCCAGCAGTTTACTTGGGCTAGAAGACGAGCAGTACTTC.

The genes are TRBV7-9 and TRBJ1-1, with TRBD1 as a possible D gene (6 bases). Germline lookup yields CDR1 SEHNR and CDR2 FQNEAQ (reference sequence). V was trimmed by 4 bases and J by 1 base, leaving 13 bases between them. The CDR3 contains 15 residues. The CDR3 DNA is TGTGCCAGCAGCTCCCCAACAGGGAAGAACACTGAAGCTTTCTTT. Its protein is CASSSPTGKNTEAFF.

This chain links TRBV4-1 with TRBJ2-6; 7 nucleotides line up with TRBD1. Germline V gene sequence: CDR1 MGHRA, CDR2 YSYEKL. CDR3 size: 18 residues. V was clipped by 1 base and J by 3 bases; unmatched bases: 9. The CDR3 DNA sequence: TGCGCCAGCAGCCAAGGAGACAGGGCTTCGGGTGGGGCCAACGTCCTGACTTTC. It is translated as CASSQGDRASGGANVLTF.

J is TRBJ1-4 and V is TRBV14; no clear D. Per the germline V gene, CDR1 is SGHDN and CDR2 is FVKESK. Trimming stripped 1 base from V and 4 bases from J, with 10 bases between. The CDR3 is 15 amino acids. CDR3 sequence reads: CASSQGWEGNEKLFF. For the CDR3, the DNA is TGTGCCAGCAGCCAAGGCTGGGAGGGTAATGAAAAACTGTTTTTT.

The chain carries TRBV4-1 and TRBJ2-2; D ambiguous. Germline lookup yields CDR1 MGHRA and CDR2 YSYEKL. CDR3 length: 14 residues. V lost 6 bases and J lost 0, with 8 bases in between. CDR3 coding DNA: TGCGCCAGCAGGTTCCGCACGAACACCGGGGAGCTGTTTTTT. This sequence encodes CASRFRTNTGELFF.

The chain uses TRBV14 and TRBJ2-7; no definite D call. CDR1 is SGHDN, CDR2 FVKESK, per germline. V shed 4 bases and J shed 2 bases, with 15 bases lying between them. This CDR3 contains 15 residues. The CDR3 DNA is TGTGCCAGCAGCCCCTCCCGATACAACCCCTACGAGCAGTACTTC. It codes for CASSPSRYNPYEQYF.

CDR3 nucleotides: TGTGCCAGCAGAGGAAGGACAGGGGAAGGCTACACCTTC. This sequence encodes CASRGRTGEGYTF. This sequence joins TRBV27 and TRBJ1-2, with 9 bases fitting TRBD1. Germline V gives CDR1 MNHEY, CDR2 SMNVEV (reference sequence). Trimming removed 6 bases from V and 8 bases from J; junction bases left unmatched: 7. The CDR3 is 13 amino acids.

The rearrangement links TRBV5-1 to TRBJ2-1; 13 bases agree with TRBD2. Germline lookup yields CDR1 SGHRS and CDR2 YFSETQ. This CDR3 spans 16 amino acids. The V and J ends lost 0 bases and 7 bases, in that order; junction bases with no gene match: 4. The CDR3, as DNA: TGCGCCAGCAGCTTGGCGGGACTAGCGGGGTTGAATGAGCAGTTCTTC. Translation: CASSLAGLAGLNEQFF.

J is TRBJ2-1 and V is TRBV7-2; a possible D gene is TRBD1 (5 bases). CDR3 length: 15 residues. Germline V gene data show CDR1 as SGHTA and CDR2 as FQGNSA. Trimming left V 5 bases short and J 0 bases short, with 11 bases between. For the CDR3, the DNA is TGTGCCAGCAGCCCCCGGACAAGCTCCTACAATGAGCAGTTCTTC. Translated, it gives CASSPRTSSYNEQFF.

The CDR3 here is CASSERGTGKDKNIQYF. The CDR3 bases are TGTGCCAGCAGTGAACGAGGGACAGGGAAGGACAAAAACATTCAGTACTTC. J is TRBJ2-4 and V is TRBV2; 9 bases line up with TRBD1. The V gene's germline CDR1 is SNHLY and CDR2 FYNNEI. V gave up 2 bases and J gave up 3 bases; unmatched junction bases: 8. This CDR3 comprises 17 residues. Combining the CDR3 with reference TRBV2 and TRBJ2-4 gives the whole variable domain EPEVTQTPSHQVTQMGQEVILRCVPISNHLYFYWYRQILGQKVEFLVSFYNNEISEKSEIFDDQFSVERPDGSNFTLKIRSTKLEDSAMYFCASSERGTGKDKNIQYFGAGTRLSVL.

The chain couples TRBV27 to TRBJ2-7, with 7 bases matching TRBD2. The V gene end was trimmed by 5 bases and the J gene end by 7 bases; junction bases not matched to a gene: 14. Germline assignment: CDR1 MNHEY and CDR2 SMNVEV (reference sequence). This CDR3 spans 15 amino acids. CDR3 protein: CASSKTSVRGEEQYF. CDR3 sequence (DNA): TGTGCCAGCAGTAAAACTAGCGTGAGAGGGGAGGAGCAGTACTTC.

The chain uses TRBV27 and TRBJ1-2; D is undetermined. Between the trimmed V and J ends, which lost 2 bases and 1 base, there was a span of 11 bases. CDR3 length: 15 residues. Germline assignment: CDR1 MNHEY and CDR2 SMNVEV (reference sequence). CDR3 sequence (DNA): TGTGCCAGCAGTTTACAAGGGTATAGTAACTATGGCTACACCTTC. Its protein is CASSLQGYSNYGYTF.

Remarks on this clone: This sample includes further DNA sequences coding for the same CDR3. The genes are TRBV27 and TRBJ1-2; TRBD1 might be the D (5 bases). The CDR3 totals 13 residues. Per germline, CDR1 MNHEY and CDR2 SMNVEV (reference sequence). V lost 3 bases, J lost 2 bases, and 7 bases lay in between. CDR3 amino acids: CASSFGQNYGYTF. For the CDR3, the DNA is TGTGCCAGCAGTTTTGGACAAAACTATGGCTACACCTTC.

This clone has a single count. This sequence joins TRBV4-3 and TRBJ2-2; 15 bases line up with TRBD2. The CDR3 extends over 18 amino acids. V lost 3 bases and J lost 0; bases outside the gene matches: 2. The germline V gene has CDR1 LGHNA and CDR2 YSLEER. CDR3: CASSHRTSGRANTGELFF. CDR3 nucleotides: TGCGCCAGCAGCCACCGGACTAGCGGGAGGGCGAACACCGGGGAGCTGTTTTTT.

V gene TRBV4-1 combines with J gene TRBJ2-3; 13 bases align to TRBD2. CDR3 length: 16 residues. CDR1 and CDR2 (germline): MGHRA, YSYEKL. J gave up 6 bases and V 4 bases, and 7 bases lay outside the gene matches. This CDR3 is CASSRGTSGIGDTQYF. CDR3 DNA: TGCGCCAGCAGCCGAGGGACTAGCGGGATTGGGGATACGCAGTATTTT.

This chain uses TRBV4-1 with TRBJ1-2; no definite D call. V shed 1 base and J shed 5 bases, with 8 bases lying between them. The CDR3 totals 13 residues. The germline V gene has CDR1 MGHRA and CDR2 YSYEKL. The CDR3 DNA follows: TGCGCCAGCAGCCAAGGAGGGTCTTATGGCTACACCTTC. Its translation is CASSQGGSYGYTF.

DNA for the CDR3: TGTGCCAGCAGCCTGTGGTTCGGTCAGCCCCAGCATTTT. This sequence encodes CASSLWFGQPQHF. The chain uses TRBV7-9 and TRBJ1-5; D is unresolved. This CDR3 contains 13 residues. V was pared by 5 bases and J by 6 bases, with 11 bases between. Germline CDR1 SEHNR, CDR2 FQNEAQ (reference sequence).

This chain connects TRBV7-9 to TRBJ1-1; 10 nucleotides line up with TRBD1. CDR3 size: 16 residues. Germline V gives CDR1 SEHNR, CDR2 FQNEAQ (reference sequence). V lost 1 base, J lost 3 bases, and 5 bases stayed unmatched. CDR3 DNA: TGTGCCAGCAGCTTAGGGACAGGGGGTCGGTACACTGAAGCTTTCTTT. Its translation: CASSLGTGGRYTEAFF. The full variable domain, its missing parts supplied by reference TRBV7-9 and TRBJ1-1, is DTGVSQNPRHKITKRGQNVTFRCDPISEHNRLYWYRQTLGQGPEFLTYFQNEAQLEKSRLLSDRFSAERPKGSFSTLEIQRTEQGDSAMYLCASSLGTGGRYTEAFFGQGTRLTVV.

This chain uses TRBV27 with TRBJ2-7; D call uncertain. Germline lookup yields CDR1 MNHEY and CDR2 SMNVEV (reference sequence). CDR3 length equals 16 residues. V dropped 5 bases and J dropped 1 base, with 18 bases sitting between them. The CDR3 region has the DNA TGTGCCAGCAGTCCGTCTCCCGGGCCCTCATCCTACGAGCAGTACTTC. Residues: CASSPSPGPSSYEQYF.

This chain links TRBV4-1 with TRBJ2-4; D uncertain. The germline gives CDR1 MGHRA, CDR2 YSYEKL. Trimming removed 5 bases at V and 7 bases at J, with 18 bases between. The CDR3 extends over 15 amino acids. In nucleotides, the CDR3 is TGCGCCAGCAGCTACGATTGGAGCCCCCGCAACATTCAGTACTTC. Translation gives CASSYDWSPRNIQYF.

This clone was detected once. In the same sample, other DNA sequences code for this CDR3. The CDR3 region has the DNA TGTGCCAGCAGTGTACAGGGTACTTACGAGCAGTACTTC. Translated: CASSVQGTYEQYF. V gene TRBV27 combines with J gene TRBJ2-7; D perhaps matches TRBD1 (6 bases). Trimming stripped 5 bases from V and 4 bases from J, with 12 bases between. CDR1 is MNHEY, CDR2 SMNVEV, per germline (reference sequence). CDR3 length: 13 amino acids.